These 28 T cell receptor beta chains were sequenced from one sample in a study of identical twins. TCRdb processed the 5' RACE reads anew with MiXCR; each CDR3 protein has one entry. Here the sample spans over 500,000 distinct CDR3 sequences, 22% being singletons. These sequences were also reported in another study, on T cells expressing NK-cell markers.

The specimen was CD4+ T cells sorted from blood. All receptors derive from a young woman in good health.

The CDR3 DNA reads as TGTGCCAGCAGCCTAGGACAGGGGTCGGACGAGCAGTACTTC. This sequence encodes CASSLGQGSDEQYF. The chain carries TRBV4-2 and TRBJ2-7, with 9 positions matching TRBD1. Germline lookup yields CDR1 LGHNA and CDR2 YNFKEQ. Losses at the gene ends were 4 bases for V and 5 bases for J; bases not matched to a gene: 6. The CDR3 runs to 14 residues.

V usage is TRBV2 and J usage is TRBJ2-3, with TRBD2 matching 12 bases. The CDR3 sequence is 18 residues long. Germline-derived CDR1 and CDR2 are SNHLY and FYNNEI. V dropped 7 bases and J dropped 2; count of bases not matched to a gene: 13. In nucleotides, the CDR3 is TGTGCCAGCACCGGGACACGACTAGCGGGAGTCCTCACAGATACGCAGTATTTT. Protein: CASTGTRLAGVLTDTQYF.

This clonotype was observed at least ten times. CDR3 nucleotide sequence: TGTGCCAGCAGTGGGCTGGGCCAAGAGACCCAGTACTTC. Protein: CASSGLGQETQYF. The chain combines TRBV2 with TRBJ2-5; no firm D call. Looked up from germline, CDR1 is SNHLY and CDR2 is FYNNEI. V dropped 4 bases and J dropped 1 base, with 7 bases sitting between them. The CDR3 sequence is 13 residues long.

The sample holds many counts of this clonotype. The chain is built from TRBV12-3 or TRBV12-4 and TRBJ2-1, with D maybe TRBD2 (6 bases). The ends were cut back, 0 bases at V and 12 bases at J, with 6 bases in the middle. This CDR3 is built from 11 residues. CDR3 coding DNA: TGTGCCAGCAGTTTAGCGGGGGGGCAGTTCTTC. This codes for CASSLAGGQFF.

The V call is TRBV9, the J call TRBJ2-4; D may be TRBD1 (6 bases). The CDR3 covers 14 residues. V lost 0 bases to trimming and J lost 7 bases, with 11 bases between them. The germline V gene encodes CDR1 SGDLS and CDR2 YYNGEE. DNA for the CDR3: TGTGCCAGCAGCGTAGGCCAGGGGAAGAACATTCAGTACTTC. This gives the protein CASSVGQGKNIQYF.

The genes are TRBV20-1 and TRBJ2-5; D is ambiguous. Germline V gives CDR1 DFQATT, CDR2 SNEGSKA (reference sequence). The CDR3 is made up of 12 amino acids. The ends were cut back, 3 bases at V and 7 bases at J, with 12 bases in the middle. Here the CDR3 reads CSASSSAVTQYF. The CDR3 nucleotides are TGCAGTGCTAGTAGTTCGGCCGTGACCCAGTACTTC.

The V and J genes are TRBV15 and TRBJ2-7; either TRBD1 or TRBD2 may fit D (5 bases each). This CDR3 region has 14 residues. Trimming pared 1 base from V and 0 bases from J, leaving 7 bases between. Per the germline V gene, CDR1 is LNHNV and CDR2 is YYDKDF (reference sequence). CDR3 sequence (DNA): TGTGCCACCAGCAGAGGAGGGGACTCCTACGAGCAGTACTTC. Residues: CATSRGGDSYEQYF.

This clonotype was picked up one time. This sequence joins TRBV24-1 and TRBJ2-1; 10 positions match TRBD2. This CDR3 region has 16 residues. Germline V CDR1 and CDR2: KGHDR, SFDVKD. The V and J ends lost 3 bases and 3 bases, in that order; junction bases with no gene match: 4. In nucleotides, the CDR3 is TGTGCCACCAGTGATGCAGCGGGAGGGCGCTACAATGAGCAGTTCTTC. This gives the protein CATSDAAGGRYNEQFF.

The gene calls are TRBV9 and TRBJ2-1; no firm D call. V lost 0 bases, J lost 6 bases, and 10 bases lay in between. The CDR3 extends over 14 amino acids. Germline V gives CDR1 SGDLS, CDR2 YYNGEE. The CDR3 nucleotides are TGTGCCAGCAGCGTAGTTAGTTCAGGCAATGAGCAGTTCTTC. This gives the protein CASSVVSSGNEQFF.

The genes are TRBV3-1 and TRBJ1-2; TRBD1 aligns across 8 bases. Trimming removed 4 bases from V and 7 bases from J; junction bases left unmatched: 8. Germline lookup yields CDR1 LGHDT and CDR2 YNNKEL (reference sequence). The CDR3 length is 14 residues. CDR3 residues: CASSLTTGEAGYTF. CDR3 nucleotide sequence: TGTGCCAGCAGCCTTACGACAGGGGAGGCTGGCTACACCTTC.

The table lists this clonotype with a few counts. Here the CDR3 reads CSAQQNMNTEAFF. CDR3 nucleotide sequence: TGCAGTGCGCAGCAGAACATGAACACTGAAGCTTTCTTT. This chain joins TRBV20-1 and TRBJ1-1; D ambiguous. Trimming cost V 6 bases and J 0 bases, with 11 bases left between them. Germline assignment: CDR1 DFQATT and CDR2 SNEGSKA (reference sequence). The CDR3 contains 13 residues.

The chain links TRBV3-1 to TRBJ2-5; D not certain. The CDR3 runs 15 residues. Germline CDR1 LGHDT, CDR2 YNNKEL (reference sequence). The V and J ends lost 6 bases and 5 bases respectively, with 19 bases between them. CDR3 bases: TGTGCCAGCAGACTCACCCATCGGGTGAGGGAGACCCAGTACTTC. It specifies CASRLTHRVRETQYF.

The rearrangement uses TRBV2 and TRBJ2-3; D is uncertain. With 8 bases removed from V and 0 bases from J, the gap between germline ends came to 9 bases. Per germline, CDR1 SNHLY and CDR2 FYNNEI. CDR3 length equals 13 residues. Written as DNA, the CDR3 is TGTGCCAGCTTATACTCTAGCACAGATACGCAGTATTTT. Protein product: CASLYSSTDTQYF. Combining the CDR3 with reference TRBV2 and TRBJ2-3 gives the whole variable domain EPEVTQTPSHQVTQMGQEVILRCVPISNHLYFYWYRQILGQKVEFLVSFYNNEISEKSEIFDDQFSVERPDGSNFTLKIRSTKLEDSAMYFCASLYSSTDTQYFGPGTRLTVL.

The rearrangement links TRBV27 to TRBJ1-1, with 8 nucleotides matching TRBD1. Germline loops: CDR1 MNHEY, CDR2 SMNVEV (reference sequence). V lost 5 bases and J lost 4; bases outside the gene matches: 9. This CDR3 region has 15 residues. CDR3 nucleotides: TGTGCCAGCAGTCAGCGACAGGGGACGGGCACTGAAGCTTTCTTT. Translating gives CASSQRQGTGTEAFF.

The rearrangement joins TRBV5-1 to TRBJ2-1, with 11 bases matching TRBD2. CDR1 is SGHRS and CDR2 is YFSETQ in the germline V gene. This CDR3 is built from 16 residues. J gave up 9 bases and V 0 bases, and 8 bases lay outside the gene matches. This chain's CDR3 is CASSLAPLAGVREQFF. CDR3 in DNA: TGCGCCAGCAGCTTGGCCCCACTAGCGGGGGTTCGTGAGCAGTTCTTC.

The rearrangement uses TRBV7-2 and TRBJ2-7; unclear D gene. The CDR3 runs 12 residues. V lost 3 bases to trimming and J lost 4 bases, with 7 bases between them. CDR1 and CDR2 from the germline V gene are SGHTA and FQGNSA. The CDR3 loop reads CASSLIRYEQYF. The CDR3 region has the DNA TGTGCCAGCAGCTTGATTCGGTACGAGCAGTACTTC.

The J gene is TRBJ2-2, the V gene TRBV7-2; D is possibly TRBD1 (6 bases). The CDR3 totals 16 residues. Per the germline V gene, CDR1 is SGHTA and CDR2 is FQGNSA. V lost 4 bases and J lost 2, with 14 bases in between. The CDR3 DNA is TGTGCCAGCAGCTCCTCCGGGACACCAAACACCGGGGAGCTGTTTTTT. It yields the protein CASSSSGTPNTGELFF.

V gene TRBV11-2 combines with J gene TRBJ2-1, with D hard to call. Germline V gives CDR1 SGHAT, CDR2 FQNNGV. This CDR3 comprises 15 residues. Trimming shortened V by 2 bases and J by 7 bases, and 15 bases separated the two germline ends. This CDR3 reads CASSLILVSKNEQFF. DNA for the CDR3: TGTGCCAGCAGCTTAATACTGGTTTCAAAGAATGAGCAGTTCTTC.

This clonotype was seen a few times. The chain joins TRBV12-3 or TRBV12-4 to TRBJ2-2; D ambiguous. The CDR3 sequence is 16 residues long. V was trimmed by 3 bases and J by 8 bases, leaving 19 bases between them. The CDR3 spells CASSFALGSVRGELFF. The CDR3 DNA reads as TGTGCCAGCAGTTTCGCCCTCGGTTCCGTCAGGGGGGAGCTGTTTTTT.

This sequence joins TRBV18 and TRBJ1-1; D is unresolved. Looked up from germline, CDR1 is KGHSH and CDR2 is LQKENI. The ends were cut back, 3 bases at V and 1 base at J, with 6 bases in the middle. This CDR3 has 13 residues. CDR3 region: CASSPNQNTEAFF. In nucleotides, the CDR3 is TGTGCCAGCTCACCGAACCAGAACACTGAAGCTTTCTTT.

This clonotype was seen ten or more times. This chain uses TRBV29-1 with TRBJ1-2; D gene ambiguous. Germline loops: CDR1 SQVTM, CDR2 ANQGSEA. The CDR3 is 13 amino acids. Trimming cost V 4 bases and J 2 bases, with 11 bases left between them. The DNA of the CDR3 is TGCAGCGTTGGCGGGTATCCCAACTATGGCTACACCTTC. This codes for CSVGGYPNYGYTF.

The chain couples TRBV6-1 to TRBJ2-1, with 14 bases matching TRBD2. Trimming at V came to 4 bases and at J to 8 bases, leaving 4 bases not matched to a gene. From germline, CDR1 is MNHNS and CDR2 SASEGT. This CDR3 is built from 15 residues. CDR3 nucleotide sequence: TGTGCCAGCAGTGCGACTAGCGGGGGGGCCGATGAGCAGTTCTTC. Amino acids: CASSATSGGADEQFF.

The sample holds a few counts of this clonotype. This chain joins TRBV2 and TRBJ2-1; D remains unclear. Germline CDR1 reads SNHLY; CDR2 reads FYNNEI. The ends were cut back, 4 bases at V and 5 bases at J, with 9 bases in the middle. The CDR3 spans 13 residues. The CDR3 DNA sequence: TGTGCCAGCAGTGTAGGCAGAGACAATGAGCAGTTCTTC. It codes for CASSVGRDNEQFF.

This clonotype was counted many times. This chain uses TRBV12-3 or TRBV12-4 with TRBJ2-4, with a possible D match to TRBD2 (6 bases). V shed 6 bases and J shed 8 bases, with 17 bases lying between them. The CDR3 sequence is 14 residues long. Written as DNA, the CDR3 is TGTGCCAGCAGCCCCAACCGAGGGGAGGACATTCAGTACTTC. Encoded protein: CASSPNRGEDIQYF.

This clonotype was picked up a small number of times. The CDR3 sequence is CAISGTTWGEKLFF. The CDR3 coding sequence is TGTGCCATCAGCGGGACGACCTGGGGTGAAAAACTGTTTTTT. This rearrangement joins TRBV10-3 to TRBJ1-4; tentative D call: TRBD1 (5 bases). Trimming left V 6 bases short and J 7 bases short, with 15 bases between. The CDR3 loop spans 14 amino acids. Looked up from germline, CDR1 is ENHRY and CDR2 is SYGVKD.

The CDR3 spells CASMPPSKWDEQFF. The CDR3 DNA is TGTGCCAGCATGCCCCCCTCCAAATGGGATGAGCAGTTCTTC. The genes are TRBV7-9 and TRBJ2-1; D call uncertain. Trimming took off 7 bases at V and 8 bases at J, with 18 bases between the two ends. Germline CDR1 and CDR2: SEHNR and FQNEAQ (reference sequence). The CDR3 runs 14 residues.

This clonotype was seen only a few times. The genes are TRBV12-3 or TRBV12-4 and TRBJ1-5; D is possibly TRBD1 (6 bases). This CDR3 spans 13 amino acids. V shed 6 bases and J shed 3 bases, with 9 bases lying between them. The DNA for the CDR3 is TGTGCCAGCAGAAGGACAGTCAATCAGCCCCAGCATTTT. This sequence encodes CASRRTVNQPQHF.

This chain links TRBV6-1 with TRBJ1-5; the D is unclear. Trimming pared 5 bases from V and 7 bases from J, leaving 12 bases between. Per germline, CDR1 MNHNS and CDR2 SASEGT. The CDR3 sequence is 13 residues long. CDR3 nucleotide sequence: TGTGCCAGCAGTATGGACGGAGGACAGCCCCAGCATTTT. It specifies CASSMDGGQPQHF.